The entry that follows covers one T cell receptor beta chain sequence. The antigen remains unidentified. This sample was included in a study of cytomegalovirus exposure and HLA in healthy donors. Primers for the PCR totalled 60 Vbeta and 13 Jbeta. Generated by immunoSEQ multiplex PCR, the TCRdb table keeps only in-frame clones and is missing some. This sample has about 160,000 clones; about 80% occur once, and the top ten carry 1.3%. Broader study findings: Data from an earlier analysis indicated that most TCR beta V segments were productive either about 87% or about 30% of the time. The authors later linked a missense DCLRE1C variant to TCR beta V- and J-gene trimming. Rare sequences made up most TCRs, while some public TCRs were found in many donors.

Germline CDR1 is KGHSH and CDR2 is LQKENI. There are 16 residues in the CDR3. V lost 3 bases, J lost 1 base, and 8 bases stayed unmatched. The sequence was collected from a woman in her fifties or sixties in good health and CMV-seronegative. The V gene is TRBV18, the J gene TRBJ2-5, with 7 positions matching TRBD1. Sequencing used PBMCs. In DNA, the CDR3 is TGTGCCAGCTCACCTTCGGGACAGCGGATCCAAGAGACCCAGTACTTC. Translating gives CASSPSGQRIQETQYF.